This T cell receptor (beta chain) stems from a study of chemoradiotherapy in HPV16-positive cancers. Study outcomes and limitations: Better recurrence-free survival went with HPV-responsive T-cell expansion in HPV16-positive patients.

From germline, CDR1 is MDHEN and CDR2 SYDVKM. CDR3 length: 21 residues. J lost 2 bases, V lost 4 bases, and 19 bases had no gene match. Generated by immunoSEQ multiplex PCR, the TCRdb table keeps only in-frame clones and is missing some. This table holds about 5,000 clones, around 94% found once. On this clone: Its matching antigen is unknown.

The receptor's source is a human donor with HPV-associated anogenital cancer. The sample was taken from a patient who underwent chemoradiotherapy. The rearrangement uses TRBV28 and TRBJ2-1; 11 nucleotides align to TRBD1. The CDR3 loop reads CASSSHHILRTGGETYNEQFF. CDR3 DNA: TGTGCCAGCAGTTCACACCATATACTCCGGACAGGGGGCGAGACCTACAATGAGCAGTTCTTC. Looking up the rest from reference TRBV28 and TRBJ2-1 gives the full variable domain: DVKVTQSSRYLVKRTGEKVFLECVQDMDHENMFWYRQDPGLGLRLIYFSYDVKMKEKGDIPEGYSVSREKKERFSLILESASTNQTSMYLCASSSHHILRTGGETYNEQFFGPGTRLTVL.